Given below is one TCR beta chain in context. In the original analysis: Amplified reference gene primers provided the basis for estimating nucleated cell counts. The table came from immunoSEQ multiplex PCR; TCRdb's copy has only in-frame clones and leaves some out. Clonal size and the V and J genes are those of that table, whereas D and trimming came from the DNA. The sample consists of about 75,000 clones, almost 90% of them appearing once. The ends lost 1 base at V and 7 bases at J; junction bases unmatched: 5. The germline V gene has CDR1 SGHRS and CDR2 YFSETQ. The CDR3 spans 14 residues. This sample is drawn from a study of blood T cell repertoires in COVID-19. Looking at the study overall: Acute and convalescent COVID-19 samples came from the United States, Italy and Spain. Sources were T cells, B-cell-depleted T cells, or PBMCs; the material itself was cDNA or gDNA.

The V gene is TRBV5-1, the J gene TRBJ1-3, with 7 bases aligning to TRBD1. The sequenced material came from peripheral blood. The sequence was collected from a human donor in a cohort sampled during active COVID-19. CDR3 nucleotides: TGCGCCAGCAGCTTGACAGGGGTAGGCAACACCATATATTTT. The encoded protein is CASSLTGVGNTIYF.